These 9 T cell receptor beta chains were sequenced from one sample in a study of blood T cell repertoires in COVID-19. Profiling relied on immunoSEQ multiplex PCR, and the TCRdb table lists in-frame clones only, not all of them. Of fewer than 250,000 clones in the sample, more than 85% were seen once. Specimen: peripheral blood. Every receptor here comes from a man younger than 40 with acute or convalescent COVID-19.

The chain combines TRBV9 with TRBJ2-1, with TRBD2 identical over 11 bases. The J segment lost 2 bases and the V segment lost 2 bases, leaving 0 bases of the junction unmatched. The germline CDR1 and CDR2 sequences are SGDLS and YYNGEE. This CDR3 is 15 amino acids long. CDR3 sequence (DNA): TGTGCCAGCAGCGTGACTAGCGGGACCTACAATGAGCAGTTCTTC. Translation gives CASSVTSGTYNEQFF. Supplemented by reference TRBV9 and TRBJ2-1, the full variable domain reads DSGVTQTPKHLITATGQRVTLRCSPRSGDLSVYWYQQSLDQGLQFLIQYYNGEERAKGNILERFSAQQFPDLHSELNLSSLELGDSALYFCASSVTSGTYNEQFFGPGTRLTVL.

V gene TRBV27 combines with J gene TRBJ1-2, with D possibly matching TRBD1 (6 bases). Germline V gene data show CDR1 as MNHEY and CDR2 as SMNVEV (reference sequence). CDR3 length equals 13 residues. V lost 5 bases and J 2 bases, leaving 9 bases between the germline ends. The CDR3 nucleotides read TGTGCCAGCAGTCCCCAGGGGAACTATGGCTACACCTTC. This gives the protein CASSPQGNYGYTF.

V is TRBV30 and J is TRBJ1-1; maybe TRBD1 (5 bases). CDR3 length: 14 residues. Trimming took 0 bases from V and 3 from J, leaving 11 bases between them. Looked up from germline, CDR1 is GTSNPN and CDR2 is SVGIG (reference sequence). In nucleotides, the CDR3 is TGTGCCTGGAGTGTCCTAGACAGATACACTGAAGCTTTCTTT. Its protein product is CAWSVLDRYTEAFF. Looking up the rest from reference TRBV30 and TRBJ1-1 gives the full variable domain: SQTIHQWPATLVQPVGSPLSLECTVEGTSNPNLYWYRQAAGRGLQLLFYSVGIGQISSEVPQNLSASRPQDRQFILSSKKLLLSDSGFYLCAWSVLDRYTEAFFGQGTRLTVV.

The CDR3: CASGRRTYYGYTF. The CDR3 DNA reads TGTGCCAGCGGGAGGCGGACCTACTATGGCTACACCTTC. V and J are TRBV12-3 or TRBV12-4 and TRBJ1-2; the D is unclear. The CDR3 is made up of 13 amino acids. Trimming removed 8 bases at V and 3 bases at J, with 13 bases between.

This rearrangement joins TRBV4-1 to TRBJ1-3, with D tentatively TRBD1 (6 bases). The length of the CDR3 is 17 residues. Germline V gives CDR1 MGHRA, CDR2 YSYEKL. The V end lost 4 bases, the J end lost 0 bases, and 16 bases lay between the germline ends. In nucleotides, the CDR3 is TGCGCCAGCAGCCTTCGAGGGGGAGATAGCTCTGGAAACACCATATATTTT. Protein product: CASSLRGGDSSGNTIYF.

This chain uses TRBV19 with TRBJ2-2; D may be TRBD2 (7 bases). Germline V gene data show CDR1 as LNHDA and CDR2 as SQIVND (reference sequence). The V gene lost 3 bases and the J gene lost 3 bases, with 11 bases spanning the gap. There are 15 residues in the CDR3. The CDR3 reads CASSMGGQYTGELFF. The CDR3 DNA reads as TGTGCCAGTAGTATGGGGGGGCAGTACACCGGGGAGCTGTTTTTT.

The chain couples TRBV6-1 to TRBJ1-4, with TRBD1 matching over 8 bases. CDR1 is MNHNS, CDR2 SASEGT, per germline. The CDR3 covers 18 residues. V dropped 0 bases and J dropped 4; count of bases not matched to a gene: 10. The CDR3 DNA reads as TGTGCCAGCAGTGAAGCCGTCAGGGGGCGCCGGGGTAATGAAAAACTGTTTTTT. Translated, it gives CASSEAVRGRRGNEKLFF.

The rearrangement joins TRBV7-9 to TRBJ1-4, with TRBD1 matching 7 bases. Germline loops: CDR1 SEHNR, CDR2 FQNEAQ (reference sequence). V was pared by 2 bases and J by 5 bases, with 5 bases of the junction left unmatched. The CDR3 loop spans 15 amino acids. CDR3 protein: CASSLRGQQNEKLFF. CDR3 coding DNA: TGTGCCAGCAGCTTAAGGGGGCAGCAGAATGAAAAACTGTTTTTT.

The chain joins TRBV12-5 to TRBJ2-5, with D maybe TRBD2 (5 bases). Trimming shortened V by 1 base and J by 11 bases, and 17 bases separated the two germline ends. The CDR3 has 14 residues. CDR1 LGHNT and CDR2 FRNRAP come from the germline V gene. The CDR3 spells CASGLALDFPTQYF. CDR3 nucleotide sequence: TGTGCTAGTGGTTTGGCCCTGGACTTCCCGACACAGTACTTC.